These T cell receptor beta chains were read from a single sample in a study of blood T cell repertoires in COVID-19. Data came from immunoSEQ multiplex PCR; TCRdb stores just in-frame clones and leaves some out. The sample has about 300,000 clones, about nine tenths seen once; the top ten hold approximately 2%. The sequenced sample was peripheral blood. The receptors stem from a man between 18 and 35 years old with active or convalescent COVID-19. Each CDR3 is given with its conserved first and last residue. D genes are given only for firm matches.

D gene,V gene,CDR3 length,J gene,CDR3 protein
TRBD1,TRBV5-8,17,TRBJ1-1,CASSYTGGTGFGTEAFF
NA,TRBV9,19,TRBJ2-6,CASSGEGGVPRSGANVLTF
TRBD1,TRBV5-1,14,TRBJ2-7,CASSLGDRSYEQYF
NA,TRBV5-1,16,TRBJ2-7,CASSLVLGRTPYEQYF
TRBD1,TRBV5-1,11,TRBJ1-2,CASRTGNGYTF
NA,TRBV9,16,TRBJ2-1,CASSVYWQGDGNEQFF
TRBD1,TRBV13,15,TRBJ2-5,CASSQGQGGFKTQYF
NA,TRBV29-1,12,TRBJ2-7,CSVSKGGAEQYF
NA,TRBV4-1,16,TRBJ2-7,CASSQAPGRIRDEQYF
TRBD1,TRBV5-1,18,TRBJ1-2,CASSYSTGVRDRIYGYTF
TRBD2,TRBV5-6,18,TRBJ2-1,CASSPGLAGGVSYNEQFF
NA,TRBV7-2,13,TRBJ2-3,CASGDYSTDTQYF
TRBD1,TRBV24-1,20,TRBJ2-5,CATSDFRGRTGGLEQETQYF
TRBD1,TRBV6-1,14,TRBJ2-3,CASSEALGTGPFYF
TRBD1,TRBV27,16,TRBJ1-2,CASSQNRLQGGNGYTF
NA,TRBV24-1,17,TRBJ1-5,CATSDPAAFNSNQPQHF
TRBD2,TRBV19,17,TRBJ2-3,CASSMVGLAGVSDTQYF
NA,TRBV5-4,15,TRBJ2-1,CASSLAGSSYNEQFF
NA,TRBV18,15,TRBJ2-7,CASSPEGGGAHEQYF
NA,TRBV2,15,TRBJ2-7,CASSEAGIRGDEQYF
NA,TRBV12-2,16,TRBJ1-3,CASRLVQGWAGNTIYF
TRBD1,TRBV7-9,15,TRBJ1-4,CASSVDRPTNEKLFF
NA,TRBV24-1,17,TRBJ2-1,CATSDPPGGHPYNEQFF
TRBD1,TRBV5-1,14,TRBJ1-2,CASSLQGPRYGYTF
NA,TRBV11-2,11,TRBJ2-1,CASSLLSEQFF
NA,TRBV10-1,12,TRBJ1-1,CASSPGGPDAFF
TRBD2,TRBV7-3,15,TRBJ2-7,CASSLVAGLAYEQYF
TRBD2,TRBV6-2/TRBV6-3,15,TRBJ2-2,CASSQLAGTTGELFF
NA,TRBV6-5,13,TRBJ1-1,CASSRESVTEAFF
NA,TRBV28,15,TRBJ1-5,CASTRGGEGGQPQHF
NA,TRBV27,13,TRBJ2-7,CASSFDRFHEQYF
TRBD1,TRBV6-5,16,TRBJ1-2,CASSSGGTGLARGYTF
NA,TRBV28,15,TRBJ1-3,CASSASRFSGNTIYF
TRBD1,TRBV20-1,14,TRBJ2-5,CSASRTGGQETQYF
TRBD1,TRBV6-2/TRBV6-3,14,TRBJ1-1,CASSYGDSYSEAFF
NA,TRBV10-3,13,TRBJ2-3,CTISEVGSGTQYF
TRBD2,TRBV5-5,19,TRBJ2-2,CASSFSGLAGGHNTGELFF
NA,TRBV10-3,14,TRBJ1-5,CAISDTGGYQPQHF
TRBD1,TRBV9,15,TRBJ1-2,CASSNRDRVKGGYTF
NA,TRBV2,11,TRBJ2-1,CASSEDRPQFF
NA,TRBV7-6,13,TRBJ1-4,CASSLYSGAELFF
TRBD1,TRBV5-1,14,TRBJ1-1,CASSNGDRGAEAFF
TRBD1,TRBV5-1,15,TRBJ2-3,CASSLRGRGTDTQYF
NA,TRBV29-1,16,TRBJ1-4,CSVKGHMGRDNEKLFF
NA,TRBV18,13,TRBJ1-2,CASSPTTGNGYTF
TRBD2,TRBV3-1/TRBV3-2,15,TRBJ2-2,CASSLGRAGTGELFF
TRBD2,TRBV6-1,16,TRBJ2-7,CASSENGLAGRYEQYF
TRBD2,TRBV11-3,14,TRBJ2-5,CASSLERGAKTQYF
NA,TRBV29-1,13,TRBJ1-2,CSANREGFAGYTF
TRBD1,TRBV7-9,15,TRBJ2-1,CASSLAGTGLNEQFF
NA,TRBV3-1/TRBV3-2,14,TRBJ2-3,CASSYPFREDTQYF
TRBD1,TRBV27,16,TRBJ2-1,CASSFVGGQGAIEQFF
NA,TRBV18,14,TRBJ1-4,CASSPFTENEKLFF
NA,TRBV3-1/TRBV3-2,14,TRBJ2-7,CASSRTPSRHEQYF
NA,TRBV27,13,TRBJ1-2,CASSLSQGDGYTF
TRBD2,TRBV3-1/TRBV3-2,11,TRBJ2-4,CASSYSGRVYF
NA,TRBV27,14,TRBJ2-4,CASSLLGDNDIQYF
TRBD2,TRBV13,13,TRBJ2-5,CASTLPGGETQYF
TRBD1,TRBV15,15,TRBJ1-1,CATSSLQGLDTEAFF
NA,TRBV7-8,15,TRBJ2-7,CASSFFPDGLYEQYF